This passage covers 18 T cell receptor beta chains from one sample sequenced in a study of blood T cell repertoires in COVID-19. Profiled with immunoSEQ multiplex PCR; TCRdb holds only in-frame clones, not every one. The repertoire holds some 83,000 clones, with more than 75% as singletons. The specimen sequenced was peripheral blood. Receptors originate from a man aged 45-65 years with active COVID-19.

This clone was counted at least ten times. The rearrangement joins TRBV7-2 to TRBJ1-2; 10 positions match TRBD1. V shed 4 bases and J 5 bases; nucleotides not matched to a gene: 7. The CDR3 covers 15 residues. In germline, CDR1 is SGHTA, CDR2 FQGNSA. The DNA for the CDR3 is TGTGCCAGCAGCTATAGGACAGGGGGGACGTATGGCTACACCTTC. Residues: CASSYRTGGTYGYTF.

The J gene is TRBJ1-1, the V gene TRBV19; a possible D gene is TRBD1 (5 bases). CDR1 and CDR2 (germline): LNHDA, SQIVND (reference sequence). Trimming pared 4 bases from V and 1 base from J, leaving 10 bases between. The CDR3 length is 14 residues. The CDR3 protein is CASSRGDWNTEAFF. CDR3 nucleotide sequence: TGTGCCAGTAGTAGGGGGGACTGGAACACTGAAGCTTTCTTT.

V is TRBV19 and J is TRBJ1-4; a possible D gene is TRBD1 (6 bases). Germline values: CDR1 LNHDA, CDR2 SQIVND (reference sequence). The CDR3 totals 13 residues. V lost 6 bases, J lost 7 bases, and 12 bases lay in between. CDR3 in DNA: TGTGCCAGTAGGGAGACAGGAGGTGAAAAACTGTTTTTT. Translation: CASRETGGEKLFF.

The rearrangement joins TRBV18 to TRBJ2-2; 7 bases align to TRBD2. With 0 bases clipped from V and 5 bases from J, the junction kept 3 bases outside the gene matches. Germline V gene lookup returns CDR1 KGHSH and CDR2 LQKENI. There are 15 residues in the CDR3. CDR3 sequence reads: CASSPPSGETGELFF. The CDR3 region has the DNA TGTGCCAGCTCACCACCGAGCGGGGAGACCGGGGAGCTGTTTTTT.

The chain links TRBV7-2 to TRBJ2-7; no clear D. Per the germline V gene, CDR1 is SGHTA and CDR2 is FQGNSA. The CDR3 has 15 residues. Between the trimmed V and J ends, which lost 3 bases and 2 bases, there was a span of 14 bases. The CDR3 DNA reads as TGTGCCAGCAGCTTTGGGCCGACCGAACCCTACGAGCAGTACTTC. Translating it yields CASSFGPTEPYEQYF. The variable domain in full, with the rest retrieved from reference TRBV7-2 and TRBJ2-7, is GAGVSQSPSNKVTEKGKDVELRCDPISGHTALYWYRQSLGQGLEFLIYFQGNSAPDKSGLPSDRFSAERTGGSVSTLTIQRTQQEDSAVYLCASSFGPTEPYEQYFGPGTRLTVT.

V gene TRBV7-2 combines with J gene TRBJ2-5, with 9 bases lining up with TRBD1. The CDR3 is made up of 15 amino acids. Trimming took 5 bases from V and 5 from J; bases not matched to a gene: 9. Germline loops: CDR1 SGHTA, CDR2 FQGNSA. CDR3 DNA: TGTGCCAGCAGCAAAGGACAGGGGAGGAGGGAGACCCAGTACTTC. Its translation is CASSKGQGRRETQYF.

The CDR3 loop is CASSRSPRETQYF. The CDR3 DNA reads TGTGCCAGCTCACGATCCCCGAGGGAGACCCAGTACTTC. The rearrangement uses TRBV2 and TRBJ2-5, with unresolved D. V was clipped by 8 bases and J by 5 bases, with 15 bases between them. The CDR3 has 13 amino acids. Germline V gene data show CDR1 as SNHLY and CDR2 as FYNNEI.

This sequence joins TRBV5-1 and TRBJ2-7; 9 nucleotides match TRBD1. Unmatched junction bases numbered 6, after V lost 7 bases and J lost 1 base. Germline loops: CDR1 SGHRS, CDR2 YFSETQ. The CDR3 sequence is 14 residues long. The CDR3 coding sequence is TGCGCCAGCCGCGGCGGGACAGGGTCCTACGAGCAGTACTTC. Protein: CASRGGTGSYEQYF. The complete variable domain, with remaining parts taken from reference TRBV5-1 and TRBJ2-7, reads KAGVTQTPRYLIKTRGQQVTLSCSPISGHRSVSWYQQTPGQGLQFLFEYFSETQRNKGNFPGRFSGRQFSNSRSEMNVSTLELGDSALYLCASRGGTGSYEQYFGPGTRLTVT.

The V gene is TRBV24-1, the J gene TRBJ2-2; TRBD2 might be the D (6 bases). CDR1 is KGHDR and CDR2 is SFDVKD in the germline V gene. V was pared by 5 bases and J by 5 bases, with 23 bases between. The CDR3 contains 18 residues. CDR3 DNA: TGTGCCACCAGTGTCCCCCTGGGCGGGGCGAAGGATACCGGGGAGCTGTTTTTT. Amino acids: CATSVPLGGAKDTGELFF.

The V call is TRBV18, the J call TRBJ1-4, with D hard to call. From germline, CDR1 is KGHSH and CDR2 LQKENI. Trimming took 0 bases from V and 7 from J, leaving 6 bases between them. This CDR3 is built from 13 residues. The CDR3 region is CASSPPSSEKLFF. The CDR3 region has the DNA TGTGCCAGCTCACCACCCTCTAGTGAAAAACTGTTTTTT.

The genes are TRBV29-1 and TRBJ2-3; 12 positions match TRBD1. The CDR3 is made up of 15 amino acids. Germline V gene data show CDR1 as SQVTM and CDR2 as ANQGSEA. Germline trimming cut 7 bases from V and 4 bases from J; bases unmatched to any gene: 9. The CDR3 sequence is CSASPGTGGSDTQYF. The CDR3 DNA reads TGCAGCGCCTCCCCCGGGACAGGGGGCTCAGATACGCAGTATTTT.

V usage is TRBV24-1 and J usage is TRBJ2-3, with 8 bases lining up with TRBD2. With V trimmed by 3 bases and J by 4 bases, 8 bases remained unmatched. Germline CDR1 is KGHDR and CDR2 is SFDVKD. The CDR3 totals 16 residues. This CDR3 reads CATSDPEREYADTQYF. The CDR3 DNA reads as TGTGCCACCAGTGATCCTGAGCGGGAGTATGCAGATACGCAGTATTTT.

CDR3 sequence: CASSLEAGGKETQYF. The CDR3 region has the DNA TGTGCCAGCAGCTTAGAGGCAGGGGGCAAGGAGACCCAGTACTTC. The chain uses TRBV7-2 and TRBJ2-5, with TRBD1 matching over 8 bases. The CDR3 is 15 amino acids. Germline V gene data show CDR1 as SGHTA and CDR2 as FQGNSA. Trimming cost V 1 base and J 5 bases; bases outside gene matches: 6.

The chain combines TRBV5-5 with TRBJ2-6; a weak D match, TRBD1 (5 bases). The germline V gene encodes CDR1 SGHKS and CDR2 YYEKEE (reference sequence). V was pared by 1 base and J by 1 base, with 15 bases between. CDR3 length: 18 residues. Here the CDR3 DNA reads TGTGCCAGCAGCTTGACGACAGCTTACGGTTCTGGGGCCAACGTCCTGACTTTC. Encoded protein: CASSLTTAYGSGANVLTF.

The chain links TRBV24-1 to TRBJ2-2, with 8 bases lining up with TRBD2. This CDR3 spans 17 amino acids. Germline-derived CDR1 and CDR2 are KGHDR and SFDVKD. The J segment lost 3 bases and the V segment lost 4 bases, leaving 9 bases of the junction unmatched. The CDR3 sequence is CATSEPPGGRYTGELFF. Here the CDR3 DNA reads TGTGCCACCAGTGAACCTCCAGGCGGGAGGTACACCGGGGAGCTGTTTTTT.

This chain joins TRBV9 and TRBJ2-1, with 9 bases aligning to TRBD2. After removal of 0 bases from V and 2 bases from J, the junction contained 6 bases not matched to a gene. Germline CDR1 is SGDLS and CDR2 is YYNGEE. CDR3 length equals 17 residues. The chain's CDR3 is CASSVAGGGGTYNEQFF. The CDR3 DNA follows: TGTGCCAGCAGCGTAGCGGGCGGGGGGGGTACCTACAATGAGCAGTTCTTC.

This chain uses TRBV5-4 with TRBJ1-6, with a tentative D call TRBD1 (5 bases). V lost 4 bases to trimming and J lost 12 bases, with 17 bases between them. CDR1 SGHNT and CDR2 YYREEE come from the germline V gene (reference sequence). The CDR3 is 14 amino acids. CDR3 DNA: TGTGCCAGCAGCGCTGGGACTGGGAACTTACCCCTCCACTTT. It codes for CASSAGTGNLPLHF.

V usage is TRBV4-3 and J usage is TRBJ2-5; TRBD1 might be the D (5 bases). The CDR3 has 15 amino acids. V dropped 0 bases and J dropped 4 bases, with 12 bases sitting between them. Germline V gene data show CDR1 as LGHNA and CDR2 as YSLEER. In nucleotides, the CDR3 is TGCGCCAGCAGCCAAGACCCCCAGGGTCCAGAGACCCAGTACTTC. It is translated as CASSQDPQGPETQYF.